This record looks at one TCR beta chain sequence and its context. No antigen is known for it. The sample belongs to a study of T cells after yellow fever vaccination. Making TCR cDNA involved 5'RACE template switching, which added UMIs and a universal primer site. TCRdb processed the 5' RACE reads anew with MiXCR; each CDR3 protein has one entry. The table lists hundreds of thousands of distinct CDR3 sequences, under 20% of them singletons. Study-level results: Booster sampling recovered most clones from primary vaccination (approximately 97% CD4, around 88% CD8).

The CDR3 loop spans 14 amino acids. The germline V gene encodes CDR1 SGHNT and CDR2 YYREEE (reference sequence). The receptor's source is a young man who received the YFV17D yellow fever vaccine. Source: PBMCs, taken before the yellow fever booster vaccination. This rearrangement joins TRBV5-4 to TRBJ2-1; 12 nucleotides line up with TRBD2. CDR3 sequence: CAFTLAGGLGEQFF. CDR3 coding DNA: TGTGCATTTACCCTAGCGGGGGGGCTTGGTGAGCAGTTCTTC.